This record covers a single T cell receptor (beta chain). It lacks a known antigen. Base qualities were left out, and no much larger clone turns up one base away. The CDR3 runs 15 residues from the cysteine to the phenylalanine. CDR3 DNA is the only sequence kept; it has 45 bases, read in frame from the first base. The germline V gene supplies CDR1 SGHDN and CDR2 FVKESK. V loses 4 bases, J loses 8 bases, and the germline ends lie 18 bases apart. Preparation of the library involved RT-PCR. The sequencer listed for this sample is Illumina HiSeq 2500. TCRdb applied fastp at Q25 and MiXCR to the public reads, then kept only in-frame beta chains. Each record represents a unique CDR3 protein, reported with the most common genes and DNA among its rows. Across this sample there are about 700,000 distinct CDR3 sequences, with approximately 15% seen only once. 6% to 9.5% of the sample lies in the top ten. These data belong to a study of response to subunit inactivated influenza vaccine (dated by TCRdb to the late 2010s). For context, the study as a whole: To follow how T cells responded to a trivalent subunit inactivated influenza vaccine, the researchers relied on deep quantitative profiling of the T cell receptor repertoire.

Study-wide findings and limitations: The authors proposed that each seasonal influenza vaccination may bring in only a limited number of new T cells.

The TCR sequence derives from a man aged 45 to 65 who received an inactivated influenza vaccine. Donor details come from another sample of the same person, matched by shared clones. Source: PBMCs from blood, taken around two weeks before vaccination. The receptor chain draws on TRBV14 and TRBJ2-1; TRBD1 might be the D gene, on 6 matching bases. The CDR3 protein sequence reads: CASSPFHRAVDEQFF. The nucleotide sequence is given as TGTGCCAGCAGCCCTTTCCACAGGGCTGTCGATGAGCAGTTCTTC. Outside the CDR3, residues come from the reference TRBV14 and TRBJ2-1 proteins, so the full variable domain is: EAGVTQFPSHSVIEKGQTVTLRCDPISGHDNLYWYRRVMGKEIKFLLHFVKESKQDESGMPNNRFLAERTGGTYSTLKVQPAELEDSGVYFCASSPFHRAVDEQFFGPGTRLTVL.